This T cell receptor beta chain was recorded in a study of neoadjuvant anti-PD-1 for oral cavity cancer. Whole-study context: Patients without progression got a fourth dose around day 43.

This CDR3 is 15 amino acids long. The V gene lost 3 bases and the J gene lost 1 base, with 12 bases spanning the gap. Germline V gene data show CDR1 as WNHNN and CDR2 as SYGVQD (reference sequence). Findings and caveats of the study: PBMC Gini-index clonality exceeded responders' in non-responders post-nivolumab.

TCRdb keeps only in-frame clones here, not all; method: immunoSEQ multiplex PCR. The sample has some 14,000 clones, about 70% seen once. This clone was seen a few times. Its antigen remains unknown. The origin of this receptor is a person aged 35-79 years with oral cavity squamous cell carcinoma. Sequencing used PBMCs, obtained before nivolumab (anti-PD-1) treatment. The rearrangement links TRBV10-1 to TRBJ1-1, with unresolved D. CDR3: CASSEKQTSNTEAFF. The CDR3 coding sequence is TGCGCCAGCAGTGAAAAGCAGACCTCGAACACTGAAGCTTTCTTT.